The 31 T cell receptor beta chains below come from one sample, sequenced in a study of cytomegalovirus exposure and HLA in healthy donors (dated by TCRdb to the late 2010s). The receptor library was made with the immunoSEQ multiplex PCR assay. A mixture of 60 forward primers for TCR Vbeta segments and 13 reverse primers for TCR Jbeta segments was used in the multiplex PCR. TCRdb limited this immuneACCESS table to in-frame rearrangements with V and J called. A share of clones is missing; checked studies link under half to unresolved V genes, and the rest is unexplained. Across this sample there are 150,000 to 200,000 clones, with around 77% seen only once. The top ten clones comprise roughly 3% of the sample. The sample was PBMCs. The receptor set was obtained from a female donor in good health and CMV-seronegative.

The J gene is TRBJ1-1, the V gene TRBV28; no clear D. The CDR3 runs 15 residues. Between the trimmed V and J ends, which lost 2 bases and 4 bases, there was a span of 14 bases. CDR1 and CDR2 from the germline V gene are MDHEN and SYDVKM. This chain's CDR3 is CASSLEPGKFTEAFF. The CDR3 region has the DNA TGTGCCAGCAGTTTAGAACCGGGGAAGTTCACTGAAGCTTTCTTT.

The chain recombines TRBV18 with TRBJ1-5; 11 bases agree with TRBD1. V shed 4 bases, J shed 3 bases, and the junction held 8 bases outside the gene matches. The CDR3 has 17 residues. CDR1 and CDR2 from the germline V gene are KGHSH and LQKENI. The CDR3, as DNA: TGTGCCAGCTCACAAATGGACAGGGGGCTTGACAATCAGCCCCAGCATTTT. The encoded protein is CASSQMDRGLDNQPQHF.

The V and J genes are TRBV15 and TRBJ1-2; TRBD1 agrees at 8 bases. Looked up from germline, CDR1 is LNHNV and CDR2 is YYDKDF (reference sequence). The length of the CDR3 is 14 residues. Trimming took 2 bases from V and 10 from J; bases not matched to a gene: 9. This chain's CDR3 is CATSRIGTGIDYTF. CDR3 DNA sequence: TGTGCCACCAGCAGAATCGGGACAGGCATCGACTACACCTTC.

The sample holds one count of this clone. The genes are TRBV2 and TRBJ2-3; D remains unclear. The CDR3 is 15 residues long. Trimming stripped 8 bases from V and 0 bases from J, with 15 bases between. CDR1 is SNHLY and CDR2 is FYNNEI in the germline V gene. CDR3 DNA: TGTGCCAGCCCATCCCCTGTGAGAAGCACAGATACGCAGTATTTT. Translation: CASPSPVRSTDTQYF. Full variable domain (rest looked up from reference TRBV2 and TRBJ2-3): EPEVTQTPSHQVTQMGQEVILRCVPISNHLYFYWYRQILGQKVEFLVSFYNNEISEKSEIFDDQFSVERPDGSNFTLKIRSTKLEDSAMYFCASPSPVRSTDTQYFGPGTRLTVL.

This clone was seen a handful of times. J is TRBJ1-1 and V is TRBV4-1; 8 positions match TRBD1. Germline-derived CDR1 and CDR2 are MGHRA and YSYEKL. CDR3 length: 14 amino acids. J gave up 4 bases and V 5 bases, and 6 bases lay outside the gene matches. The CDR3 DNA follows: TGCGCCAGCAGCGCGACAGGGGTGGGCACTGAAGCTTTCTTT. Residues: CASSATGVGTEAFF.

The count of this clone is one. The gene calls are TRBV5-1 and TRBJ2-2; 8 bases align to TRBD2. Germline V lookup: CDR1 SGHRS, CDR2 YFSETQ. The CDR3 covers 14 residues. After removal of 0 bases from V and 8 bases from J, the junction contained 3 bases not matched to a gene. The CDR3 coding sequence is TGCGCCAGCAGCTTGGATCTAGCGGGTGGGGAGCTGTTTTTT. Translated, it gives CASSLDLAGGELFF.

The chain carries TRBV14 and TRBJ2-3; the match to TRBD2 covers 15 bases. The CDR3 loop spans 17 amino acids. The V segment lost 5 bases and the J segment 6 bases; nucleotides outside the gene matches: 9. Germline CDR1 reads SGHDN; CDR2 reads FVKESK. The CDR3 nucleotides are TGTGCCAGCAGCACTCGGCGAGGGACTAGCGGGAGGGATACGCAGTATTTT. This translates into CASSTRRGTSGRDTQYF. Full variable domain (outside the CDR3, taken from reference TRBV14 and TRBJ2-3): EAGVTQFPSHSVIEKGQTVTLRCDPISGHDNLYWYRRVMGKEIKFLLHFVKESKQDESGMPNNRFLAERTGGTYSTLKVQPAELEDSGVYFCASSTRRGTSGRDTQYFGPGTRLTVL.

The rearrangement joins TRBV9 to TRBJ1-4; D uncertain. The germline V gene has CDR1 SGDLS and CDR2 YYNGEE. V shed 4 bases and J shed 0 bases, with 10 bases lying between them. The CDR3 consists of 15 residues. The CDR3 protein is CASSPRGATNEKLFF. The CDR3 coding sequence is TGTGCCAGCAGCCCCCGCGGTGCAACTAATGAAAAACTGTTTTTT.

The chain joins TRBV14 to TRBJ2-2, with D possibly TRBD2 on 5 matching bases. Deletions cut 0 bases from V and 0 bases from J, with 8 bases between. The CDR3 is 16 amino acids. Germline V gives CDR1 SGHDN, CDR2 FVKESK. The chain's CDR3 is CASSQEGSANTGELFF. CDR3 sequence (DNA): TGTGCCAGCAGCCAAGAAGGGAGTGCGAACACCGGGGAGCTGTTTTTT.

The chain employs TRBV7-6 and TRBJ1-1; tentative D call: TRBD1 (6 bases). CDR1 and CDR2 (germline): SGHVS, FNYEAQ. The CDR3 runs to 12 residues. V lost 3 bases and J lost 8, with 10 bases in between. The DNA of the CDR3 is TGTGCCAGCAGCTTGGTTGACAGGGAAGCTTTCTTT. It encodes CASSLVDREAFF.

The rearrangement uses TRBV19 and TRBJ2-5; 7 nucleotides match TRBD2. CDR1 and CDR2 from the germline V gene are LNHDA and SQIVND (reference sequence). The V segment lost 5 bases and the J segment 3 bases; nucleotides outside the gene matches: 15. CDR3 length: 17 residues. DNA of the CDR3: TGTGCCAGTAGTCAGAGGTCGGTGCTAGCGGAAAAAGAGACCCAGTACTTC. Its protein is CASSQRSVLAEKETQYF.

V is TRBV25-1 and J is TRBJ2-7; 7 bases line up with TRBD1. There are 13 residues in the CDR3. The V gene's germline CDR1 is MGHDK and CDR2 SYGVNS. J was trimmed by 4 bases and V by 3 bases; bases with no gene match: 3. CDR3 bases: TGTGCCAGCAGTGACCGACAGGGTTACGAGCAGTACTTC. Protein sequence: CASSDRQGYEQYF.

J is TRBJ2-7 and V is TRBV19; D is possibly TRBD1 (6 bases). The CDR3 totals 15 residues. From germline, CDR1 is LNHDA and CDR2 SQIVND (reference sequence). Trimming stripped 1 base from V and 5 bases from J, with 15 bases between. The chain's CDR3 is CASSIAPGAVNEQYF. CDR3 DNA: TGTGCCAGTAGTATAGCCCCAGGGGCTGTGAACGAGCAGTACTTC.

This chain uses TRBV6-5 with TRBJ2-5; 7 bases are shared with TRBD2. Trimming at V came to 0 bases and at J to 4 bases, leaving 5 bases not matched to a gene. Germline CDR1 is MNHEY and CDR2 is SVGAGI. This CDR3 spans 15 amino acids. Here the CDR3 reads CASSYSSTSLETQYF. CDR3 DNA sequence: TGTGCCAGCAGTTACTCCTCGACTAGCTTAGAGACCCAGTACTTC.

V gene TRBV5-1 combines with J gene TRBJ1-3; D not certain. Trimming removed 0 bases from V and 0 bases from J, with 7 bases in between. The CDR3 sequence is 15 residues long. The germline gives CDR1 SGHRS, CDR2 YFSETQ. The CDR3 nucleotides are TGCGCCAGCAGCTTGGCGGAGGACTCTGGAAACACCATATATTTT. Protein sequence: CASSLAEDSGNTIYF. The entire variable domain, with the rest obtained from reference TRBV5-1 and TRBJ1-3, is as follows: KAGVTQTPRYLIKTRGQQVTLSCSPISGHRSVSWYQQTPGQGLQFLFEYFSETQRNKGNFPGRFSGRQFSNSRSEMNVSTLELGDSALYLCASSLAEDSGNTIYFGEGSWLTVV.

This chain connects TRBV7-9 to TRBJ2-3; 7 bases agree with TRBD1. CDR1 SEHNR and CDR2 FQNEAQ come from the germline V gene (reference sequence). Losses at the gene ends were 5 bases for V and 6 bases for J; bases not matched to a gene: 14. The CDR3 is made up of 16 amino acids. The CDR3 DNA reads as TGTGCCAGCAGCCCCGAAAGGGGGCAAAGGGGGGATACGCAGTATTTT. Its protein is CASSPERGQRGDTQYF.

V usage is TRBV7-3 and J usage is TRBJ2-7; D is uncertain. CDR1 and CDR2 from the germline V gene are SGHTA and FQGTGA. This CDR3 comprises 14 residues. V was shortened by 1 base and J by 0 bases, with 7 bases between the two germline ends. The CDR3 here is CASSLNPSSYEQYF. In nucleotides, the CDR3 is TGTGCCAGCAGCTTAAATCCGAGCTCCTACGAGCAGTACTTC.

V gene TRBV6-6 combines with J gene TRBJ2-3; 11 bases line up with TRBD1. This CDR3 contains 15 residues. Germline V gives CDR1 MNHNY, CDR2 SVGAGI (reference sequence). The V gene end was trimmed by 0 bases and the J gene end by 4 bases; junction bases not matched to a gene: 0. CDR3 sequence reads: CASSYSDRGPDTQYF. The CDR3 DNA reads as TGTGCCAGCAGTTACTCGGACAGGGGGCCAGATACGCAGTATTTT.

V and J are TRBV19 and TRBJ1-1; 7 nucleotides align to TRBD1. The ends lost 2 bases at V and 5 bases at J; junction bases unmatched: 11. The V gene's germline CDR1 is LNHDA and CDR2 SQIVND (reference sequence). The CDR3 runs to 16 residues. The CDR3 region has the DNA TGTGCCAGTAGTATAAAGTTGACAGGGTTGACGACTGAAGCTTTCTTT. It translates to CASSIKLTGLTTEAFF.

This chain uses TRBV29-1 with TRBJ2-7, with a tentative D call TRBD1 (6 bases). This CDR3 spans 13 amino acids. Looked up from germline, CDR1 is SQVTM and CDR2 is ANQGSEA. V was shortened by 4 bases and J by 2 bases, with 12 bases between the two germline ends. The CDR3 sequence is CSVAQTGTYEQYF. CDR3 in DNA: TGCAGCGTTGCCCAGACAGGTACCTACGAGCAGTACTTC.

The gene calls are TRBV29-1 and TRBJ2-3, with D hard to call. Germline V gene sequence: CDR1 SQVTM, CDR2 ANQGSEA. This CDR3 region has 13 residues. Deletions cut 5 bases from V and 1 base from J, with 10 bases between. The CDR3 DNA sequence: TGCAGCGTTACGTCGACTGGCACAGATACGCAGTATTTT. Residues: CSVTSTGTDTQYF.

The CDR3 region has the DNA TGTGCCAGCAGCTTAGCCGGGACTACCACAGATACGCAGTATTTT. It specifies CASSLAGTTTDTQYF. The V and J genes are TRBV7-2 and TRBJ2-3, with 7 bases matching TRBD2. CDR3 length: 15 residues. J gave up 2 bases and V 0 bases, and 2 bases lay outside the gene matches. Germline V gene lookup returns CDR1 SGHTA and CDR2 FQGNSA.

This clone was found once. The chain joins TRBV7-2 to TRBJ1-1; D is ambiguous. The CDR3 extends over 14 amino acids. From germline, CDR1 is SGHTA and CDR2 FQGNSA. V was shortened by 2 bases and J by 5 bases, with 12 bases between the two germline ends. The CDR3 here is CASSLTGVGTEAFF. Here the CDR3 DNA reads TGTGCCAGCAGCTTAACCGGGGTGGGGACTGAAGCTTTCTTT.

This chain joins TRBV6-1 and TRBJ1-1, with 8 bases that match TRBD1. V lost 6 bases, J lost 4 bases, and 10 bases stayed unmatched. There are 15 residues in the CDR3. The germline gives CDR1 MNHNS, CDR2 SASEGT. The CDR3 region is CASRRTGFGGTEAFF. Written as DNA, the CDR3 is TGTGCCAGCAGGAGGACAGGGTTCGGGGGCACTGAAGCTTTCTTT.

This rearrangement joins TRBV5-6 to TRBJ1-5, with D perhaps TRBD1 (5 bases). Germline V lookup: CDR1 SGHDT, CDR2 YYEEEE. There are 15 residues in the CDR3. V was shortened by 4 bases and J by 4 bases, with 15 bases between the two germline ends. Written as DNA, the CDR3 is TGTGCCAGCAGCGGCAGACAGAGCCTTAATCAGCCCCAGCATTTT. Its protein is CASSGRQSLNQPQHF.

The rearrangement uses TRBV7-2 and TRBJ2-6, with D maybe TRBD1 (6 bases). The CDR3 loop spans 16 amino acids. Germline assignment: CDR1 SGHTA and CDR2 FQGNSA. V was clipped by 1 base and J by 1 base, with 8 bases between them. The CDR3 sequence: CASSLDRVSGANVLTF. Here the CDR3 DNA reads TGTGCCAGCAGCTTAGACAGGGTTTCTGGGGCCAACGTCCTGACTTTC. The whole variable domain, remainder taken from reference TRBV7-2 and TRBJ2-6, is GAGVSQSPSNKVTEKGKDVELRCDPISGHTALYWYRQSLGQGLEFLIYFQGNSAPDKSGLPSDRFSAERTGGSVSTLTIQRTQQEDSAVYLCASSLDRVSGANVLTFGAGSRLTVL.

V usage is TRBV7-9 and J usage is TRBJ2-1; 9 nucleotides match TRBD2. The CDR3 covers 15 residues. J gave up 3 bases and V 5 bases, and 5 bases lay outside the gene matches. CDR1 and CDR2 from the germline V gene are SEHNR and FQNEAQ (reference sequence). This CDR3 is CASSHASGDYNEQFF. CDR3 sequence (DNA): TGTGCCAGCAGCCATGCTAGCGGGGACTACAATGAGCAGTTCTTC.

The V call is TRBV15, the J call TRBJ1-1; D call uncertain. From germline, CDR1 is LNHNV and CDR2 YYDKDF (reference sequence). This CDR3 region has 16 residues. V was shortened by 0 bases and J by 3 bases, with 14 bases between the two germline ends. The CDR3 nucleotides read TGTGCCACCAGCAGAGATTTGGGGAGACGTGACACTGAAGCTTTCTTT. It specifies CATSRDLGRRDTEAFF.

The J gene is TRBJ1-1, the V gene TRBV9; no clear D. The CDR3 extends over 14 amino acids. Trimming stripped 0 bases from V and 3 bases from J, with 9 bases between. The germline V gene has CDR1 SGDLS and CDR2 YYNGEE. CDR3 nucleotide sequence: TGTGCCAGCAGCGTAGGGGCCTCCTACACTGAAGCTTTCTTT. Residues: CASSVGASYTEAFF.

This clone was seen only once. The CDR3 bases are TGTGCCAGCATCGCCAGGGTGAACACTGAAGCTTTCTTT. Its protein is CASIARVNTEAFF. The chain has TRBV6-1 and TRBJ1-1; tentative D call: TRBD1 (5 bases). Trimming pared 7 bases from V and 0 bases from J, leaving 9 bases between. CDR1 is MNHNS and CDR2 is SASEGT in the germline V gene. The CDR3 is 13 amino acids.

The chain is built from TRBV7-3 and TRBJ2-3, with 8 nucleotides matching TRBD1. CDR1 is SGHTA, CDR2 FQGTGA, per germline. The CDR3 is made up of 15 amino acids. The trim removed 5 bases at V and 3 bases at J, leaving 7 bases unmatched. DNA for the CDR3: TGTGCCAGCAGCCCTCAGGGGGCCCGGACAGATACGCAGTATTTT. Its translation is CASSPQGARTDTQYF.